This T cell receptor (beta chain) was recorded in a study of T cell repertoires in ileal Crohn's disease. Study-wide background: Operated complications were stricturing disease (about 60%) and penetrating disease (about 40%).

The CDR3 totals 12 residues. Germline V gives CDR1 SGHDT, CDR2 YYEEEE. Trimming removed 1 base from V and 5 bases from J, with 6 bases in between. Whole-study results and caveats: Compared with non-smokers, active smokers at surgery showed more clonal expansions. Every patient over 26.8% clonality showed endoscopic recurrence. Mucosal expansions were suggested to be mainly CD8 T cells.

On this clone: Antigen: not known. This sample also contains other DNA sequences that code for the same CDR3.

Data came from immunoSEQ multiplex PCR; TCRdb stores just in-frame clones and leaves some out. The top ten hold around 6.3% of the sample, which has around 5,200 clones, about four fifths seen once. Sequences were obtained from ileal tissue. This sequence joins TRBV5-6 and TRBJ1-1, with D maybe TRBD1 (5 bases). The TCR was taken from an adult with Crohn's disease. CDR3 region: CASSLRGTEAFF. For the CDR3, the DNA is TGTGCCAGCAGCTTGCGGGGGACTGAAGCTTTCTTT. Variable domain in full (rest from reference TRBV5-6 and TRBJ1-1): DAGVTQSPTHLIKTRGQQVTLRCSPKSGHDTVSWYQQALGQGPQFIFQYYEEEERQRGNFPDRFSGHQFPNYSSELNVNALLLGDSALYLCASSLRGTEAFFGQGTRLTVV.